The following is a TCR beta chain sequence with its context. Antigen: not known. The data were taken from a study of graft-versus-host responses after intestinal transplantation. Germline assignment: CDR1 MGHRA and CDR2 YSYEKL. The CDR3 spans 14 residues. V was clipped by 2 bases and J by 1 base, with 9 bases between them. This table comes from immunoSEQ multiplex PCR, and its TCRdb copy is limited to in-frame clones, with some not included. The table has roughly 100,000 clones, over 85% seen once. This chain joins TRBV4-1 and TRBJ2-7; D possibly corresponds to TRBD2 (6 bases). The source was unstimulated CD8+ T cells sorted from spleen or lymph node cells, collected before intestinal transplant. The sequence came from a human donor who received an intestinal transplant. CDR3 residues: CASSQSRESYEQYF. In DNA, the CDR3 is TGCGCCAGCAGCCAAAGCCGGGAGTCCTACGAGCAGTACTTC.